The entry below describes one T cell receptor (beta chain). CDR3 size: 13 residues. The V gene lost 7 bases and the J gene lost 1 base, with 10 bases spanning the gap. This sample is part of a study of CD8 T cells in Susac syndrome. Roughly 0.45 to 1 ug RNA was reverse transcribed with random hexamers. TCRdb passed the immunoSEQ multiplex PCR reads through MiXCR, listing each CDR3 protein once. This sample has a few hundred thousand distinct CDR3 sequences; approximately 95% occur once, and the top ten carry 0.095%. The J gene is TRBJ1-1, the V gene TRBV12-3 or TRBV12-4, with D uncertain. This sequence originates from a human donor with multiple sclerosis. Sequencing was performed on CD4+ T cells from PBMCs. The CDR3 DNA is TGTGCCAGCAAAGTTAAGGGGAACACTGAAGCTTTCTTT. Its protein is CASKVKGNTEAFF.